These 4 T cell receptor beta chains share one sample of origin, sequenced in a study of T cells expressing NK-cell markers. TCRdb reworked the 5' RACE reads into one entry per CDR3 protein, no DNA. In total, the table holds roughly 450,000 distinct CDR3 sequences. The specimen was blood T cells: a sorted CD56 or NKG2C T cell subset, CD4+ or CD8+ T cells, or bulk PBMC T cells (not recorded which). These receptor sequences come from a woman aged 50 to 60 in good health.

The chain has TRBV18 and TRBJ2-2. Germline V gene data show CDR1 as KGHSH and CDR2 as LQKENI. The CDR3 sequence is 13 residues long. Here the CDR3 reads CASSSSVDGELFF.

The chain recombines TRBV12-3 or TRBV12-4 with TRBJ2-1; TCRdb reports TRBD2, a call that lacks DNA to check it against. CDR3 length: 15 residues. The CDR3 region is CASSPLAGGPNEQFF.

The chain couples TRBV24-1 to TRBJ2-5. Germline CDR1 and CDR2: KGHDR and SFDVKD. The CDR3 runs to 13 residues. Here the CDR3 reads CATSVGSPETQYF.

The rearrangement links TRBV5-6 to TRBJ2-1; the D call from TCRdb, TRBD2, cannot be confirmed without DNA. CDR3 size: 16 residues. Germline values: CDR1 SGHDT, CDR2 YYEEEE. CDR3 region: CASTIGTSGRRNEQFF.